The T cell receptor beta chain described here comes from a study of cytomegalovirus exposure and HLA in healthy donors. The PCR ran on 60 Vbeta and 13 Jbeta primers. Sequenced by immunoSEQ multiplex PCR; TCRdb stores in-frame clones only, minus some. The data show 180,000 or so clones, nearly 80% seen once. Germline loops: CDR1 SGHNT, CDR2 YYREEE (reference sequence). The CDR3 runs 14 residues. V lost 5 bases and J 2 bases, leaving 11 bases between the germline ends. The V call is TRBV5-4, the J call TRBJ2-4; D is ambiguous. Material for sequencing was PBMCs. The receptor's source is a man aged 45-65 years in good health and CMV-seropositive. CDR3 nucleotide sequence: TGTGCCAGCAGTGTTCCTGGCTCCAAAAACATTCAGTACTTC. Protein: CASSVPGSKNIQYF.